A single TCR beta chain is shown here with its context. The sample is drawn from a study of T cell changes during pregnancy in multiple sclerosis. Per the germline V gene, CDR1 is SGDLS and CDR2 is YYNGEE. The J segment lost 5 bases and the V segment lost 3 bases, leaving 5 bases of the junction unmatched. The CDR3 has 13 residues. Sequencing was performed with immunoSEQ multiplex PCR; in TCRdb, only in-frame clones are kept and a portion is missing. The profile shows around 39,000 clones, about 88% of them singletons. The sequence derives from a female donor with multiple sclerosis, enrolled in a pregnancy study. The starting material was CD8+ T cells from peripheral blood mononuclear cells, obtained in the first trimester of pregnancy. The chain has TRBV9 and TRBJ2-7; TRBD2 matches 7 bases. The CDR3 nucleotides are TGTGCCAGCAGCGGCGGCGCGGGGGACGAGCAGTACTTC. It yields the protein CASSGGAGDEQYF.